What follows describes a single T cell receptor (beta chain). These data originate in a study of shared clonotypes between healthy human individuals. The CDR3 length is 15 residues. Looked up from germline, CDR1 is MDHEN and CDR2 is SYDVKM. V was clipped by 10 bases and J by 0 bases, with 18 bases between them. This table comes from immunoSEQ multiplex PCR, and its TCRdb copy is limited to in-frame clones, with some not included. Of 950,000 to 1,100,000 clones detected, roughly 75% appear once; the ten largest clones hold around 1.5%. This sequence joins TRBV28 and TRBJ1-1; the D gene is possibly TRBD1 (5 bases). The sequencing input was memory CD4+ T cells sorted from blood. The subset denotes: CD45RA-negative fraction. The TCR was taken from a man aged 18 to 30 in good health. CDR3 nucleotide sequence: TGTGCCACCCTACCGGGGCCGTCGGTGAACACTGAAGCTTTCTTT. As protein: CATLPGPSVNTEAFF.